Each of the 18 T cell receptor beta chains below was sequenced from the same sample in a study of blood T cell repertoires in COVID-19. Generated by immunoSEQ multiplex PCR, the TCRdb table keeps only in-frame clones and is missing some. Counted here are about 70,000 clones, roughly 77% occurring once; the ten biggest clones make up 0.83%. Sequenced material: peripheral blood. These receptors were collected from a woman in her sixties or seventies with acute or convalescent COVID-19.

The genes are TRBV12-3 or TRBV12-4 and TRBJ1-5; D gene unclear. V was cut by 3 bases and J by 10 bases, with 13 bases left in between. CDR3 length: 13 amino acids. The chain's CDR3 is CASSFGPSRPQHF. CDR3 in DNA: TGTGCCAGCAGTTTTGGGCCAAGCCGACCCCAGCATTTT.

This chain uses TRBV6-2 or TRBV6-3 with TRBJ1-1, with TRBD1 as a possible D gene (5 bases). The CDR3 is 14 amino acids. Germline CDR1 is MNHEY and CDR2 is SVGEGT. V was clipped by 2 bases and J by 6 bases, with 13 bases between them. The CDR3 DNA follows: TGTGCCAGCAGTTACGAGTTTGGAGGGGCTGAAGCTTTCTTT. It yields the protein CASSYEFGGAEAFF.

The chain carries TRBV19 and TRBJ1-2; tentative D call: TRBD1 (6 bases). V dropped 5 bases and J dropped 3 bases, with 13 bases sitting between them. This CDR3 has 14 amino acids. CDR1 is LNHDA, CDR2 SQIVND, per germline (reference sequence). CDR3 in DNA: TGTGCCAGTAGTGCCCAAGGGGGAGACTATGGCTACACCTTC. This codes for CASSAQGGDYGYTF.

The chain recombines TRBV10-2 with TRBJ2-6; 7 bases map to TRBD1. The length of the CDR3 is 15 residues. Germline loops: CDR1 WSHSY, CDR2 SAAADI. Germline trimming cut 6 bases from V and 3 bases from J; bases unmatched to any gene: 5. This CDR3 reads CASRTGMVGANVLTF. CDR3 DNA: TGCGCCAGCAGGACAGGGATGGTTGGGGCCAACGTCCTGACTTTC.

V usage is TRBV19 and J usage is TRBJ2-5, with D perhaps matching TRBD2 (6 bases). Deletions cut 6 bases from V and 4 bases from J, with 15 bases between. The germline V gene has CDR1 LNHDA and CDR2 SQIVND (reference sequence). The CDR3 runs 14 residues. The CDR3 loop is CASSWDSRPETQYF. Here the CDR3 DNA reads TGTGCCAGTAGCTGGGACTCGCGGCCAGAGACCCAGTACTTC.

The rearrangement uses TRBV11-3 and TRBJ1-6; no clear D gene. CDR3 length: 13 amino acids. Germline loops: CDR1 SGHNT, CDR2 YENEEA. V lost 1 base to trimming and J lost 10 bases, with 8 bases between them. Here the CDR3 DNA reads TGTGCCAGCAGCTTAGGGGTGGGCTCACCCCTCCACTTT. Protein product: CASSLGVGSPLHF.

The table lists this clone with a count of one. The chain employs TRBV7-3 and TRBJ2-5; TRBD2 is a possible D gene (6 bases). The CDR3 covers 13 residues. Germline assignment: CDR1 SGHTA and CDR2 FQGTGA. Trimming removed 5 bases from V and 5 bases from J, with 12 bases in between. The CDR3 DNA follows: TGTGCCAGCAGCCCGCTAGGGAGGGAGACCCAGTACTTC. Translation: CASSPLGRETQYF.

The chain uses TRBV5-4 and TRBJ2-3; D call uncertain. The CDR3 contains 15 residues. The V and J ends lost 0 bases and 0 bases respectively, with 8 bases between them. Germline loops: CDR1 SGHNT, CDR2 YYREEE (reference sequence). The DNA for the CDR3 is TGTGCCAGCAGCTTGGAGGCGGATAGCACAGATACGCAGTATTTT. It codes for CASSLEADSTDTQYF.

The chain recombines TRBV7-9 with TRBJ2-5; TRBD2 matches 7 bases. Trimming took 4 bases from V and 4 from J; bases not matched to a gene: 6. The CDR3 runs to 14 residues. CDR1 and CDR2 (germline): SEHNR, FQNEAQ (reference sequence). CDR3 nucleotide sequence: TGTGCCAGCAGCTCCAGCGGGATTCCAGAGACCCAGTACTTC. As protein: CASSSSGIPETQYF.

This clone has only one observation. CDR3 amino acids: CASSQDFVGELFF. The CDR3 region has the DNA TGCGCCAGCAGCCAAGATTTCGTCGGGGAGCTGTTTTTT. The chain couples TRBV4-3 to TRBJ2-2; D is undetermined. Trimming left V 0 bases short and J 7 bases short, with 6 bases between. Germline CDR1 reads LGHNA; CDR2 reads YSLEER. The CDR3 spans 13 residues.

V gene TRBV11-2 combines with J gene TRBJ2-1; 10 bases are a match to TRBD2. CDR1 and CDR2 from the germline V gene are SGHAT and FQNNGV. V shed 5 bases and J 9 bases; nucleotides not matched to a gene: 7. CDR3 length equals 14 residues. The CDR3 is CASSGSGGASEQFF. CDR3 coding DNA: TGTGCCAGCAGCGGGAGCGGGGGGGCCAGTGAGCAGTTCTTC.

The chain uses TRBV3-1 (or the pseudogene TRBV3-2) and TRBJ2-1; no firm D call. The CDR3 is 16 amino acids. Germline loops: CDR1 LGHDT, CDR2 YNNKEL (reference sequence). The V gene lost 4 bases and the J gene lost 4 bases, with 17 bases spanning the gap. The CDR3 coding sequence is TGTGCCAGCAGCCTCAGAGTGCTAGGCGATTACAATGAGCAGTTCTTC. Protein sequence: CASSLRVLGDYNEQFF.

The rearrangement joins TRBV27 to TRBJ1-4, with no clear D. The V gene's germline CDR1 is MNHEY and CDR2 SMNVEV (reference sequence). The CDR3 totals 17 residues. Trimming took 1 base from V and 4 from J, leaving 16 bases between them. The CDR3 loop is CASSLYGLQAGNEKLFF. The DNA of the CDR3 is TGTGCCAGCAGTTTATATGGTCTCCAAGCGGGTAATGAAAAACTGTTTTTT.

The chain uses TRBV12-3 or TRBV12-4 and TRBJ1-1; TRBD1 aligns across 11 bases. The CDR3 is 13 amino acids. V trimming: 6 bases; J trimming: 9 bases; junction bases outside the gene matches: 6. The CDR3 region has the DNA TGTGCCAGCAGGGGACAGGGGGTAGTGAAAGCTTTCTTT. Encoded protein: CASRGQGVVKAFF.

CDR3 amino acids: CAISEEGGQPNEKLFF. CDR3 nucleotide sequence: TGTGCCATCAGTGAGGAGGGAGGCCAGCCTAATGAAAAACTGTTTTTT. This chain connects TRBV10-3 to TRBJ1-4; D not resolved. The ends were cut back, 2 bases at V and 3 bases at J, with 13 bases in the middle. CDR1 ENHRY and CDR2 SYGVKD come from the germline V gene. This CDR3 comprises 16 residues.

This rearrangement joins TRBV10-3 to TRBJ1-1, with 8 bases fitting TRBD1. Germline V gene lookup returns CDR1 ENHRY and CDR2 SYGVKD. This CDR3 has 10 amino acids. The ends lost 8 bases at V and 8 bases at J; junction bases unmatched: 1. The CDR3 nucleotides are TGTGCCATCGGGGACAGGGAAGCTTTCTTT. Protein: CAIGDREAFF.

This chain uses TRBV3-1 (or the pseudogene TRBV3-2) with TRBJ2-7; 9 bases match TRBD1. The germline V gene encodes CDR1 LGHDT and CDR2 YNNKEL (reference sequence). This CDR3 contains 15 residues. Trimming removed 4 bases from V and 5 bases from J; junction bases left unmatched: 9. For the CDR3, the DNA is TGTGCCAGCAGCCCCCCGGGACAGGGAACACACGAGCAGTACTTC. Its protein product is CASSPPGQGTHEQYF.

The genes are TRBV2 and TRBJ2-3, with 8 bases that match TRBD2. This CDR3 contains 15 residues. V was pared by 8 bases and J by 0 bases, with 7 bases of the junction left unmatched. CDR1 and CDR2 (germline): SNHLY, FYNNEI. Here the CDR3 reads CASEGLGLSTDTQYF. CDR3 nucleotides: TGTGCCAGCGAGGGACTAGGCCTTAGCACAGATACGCAGTATTTT.